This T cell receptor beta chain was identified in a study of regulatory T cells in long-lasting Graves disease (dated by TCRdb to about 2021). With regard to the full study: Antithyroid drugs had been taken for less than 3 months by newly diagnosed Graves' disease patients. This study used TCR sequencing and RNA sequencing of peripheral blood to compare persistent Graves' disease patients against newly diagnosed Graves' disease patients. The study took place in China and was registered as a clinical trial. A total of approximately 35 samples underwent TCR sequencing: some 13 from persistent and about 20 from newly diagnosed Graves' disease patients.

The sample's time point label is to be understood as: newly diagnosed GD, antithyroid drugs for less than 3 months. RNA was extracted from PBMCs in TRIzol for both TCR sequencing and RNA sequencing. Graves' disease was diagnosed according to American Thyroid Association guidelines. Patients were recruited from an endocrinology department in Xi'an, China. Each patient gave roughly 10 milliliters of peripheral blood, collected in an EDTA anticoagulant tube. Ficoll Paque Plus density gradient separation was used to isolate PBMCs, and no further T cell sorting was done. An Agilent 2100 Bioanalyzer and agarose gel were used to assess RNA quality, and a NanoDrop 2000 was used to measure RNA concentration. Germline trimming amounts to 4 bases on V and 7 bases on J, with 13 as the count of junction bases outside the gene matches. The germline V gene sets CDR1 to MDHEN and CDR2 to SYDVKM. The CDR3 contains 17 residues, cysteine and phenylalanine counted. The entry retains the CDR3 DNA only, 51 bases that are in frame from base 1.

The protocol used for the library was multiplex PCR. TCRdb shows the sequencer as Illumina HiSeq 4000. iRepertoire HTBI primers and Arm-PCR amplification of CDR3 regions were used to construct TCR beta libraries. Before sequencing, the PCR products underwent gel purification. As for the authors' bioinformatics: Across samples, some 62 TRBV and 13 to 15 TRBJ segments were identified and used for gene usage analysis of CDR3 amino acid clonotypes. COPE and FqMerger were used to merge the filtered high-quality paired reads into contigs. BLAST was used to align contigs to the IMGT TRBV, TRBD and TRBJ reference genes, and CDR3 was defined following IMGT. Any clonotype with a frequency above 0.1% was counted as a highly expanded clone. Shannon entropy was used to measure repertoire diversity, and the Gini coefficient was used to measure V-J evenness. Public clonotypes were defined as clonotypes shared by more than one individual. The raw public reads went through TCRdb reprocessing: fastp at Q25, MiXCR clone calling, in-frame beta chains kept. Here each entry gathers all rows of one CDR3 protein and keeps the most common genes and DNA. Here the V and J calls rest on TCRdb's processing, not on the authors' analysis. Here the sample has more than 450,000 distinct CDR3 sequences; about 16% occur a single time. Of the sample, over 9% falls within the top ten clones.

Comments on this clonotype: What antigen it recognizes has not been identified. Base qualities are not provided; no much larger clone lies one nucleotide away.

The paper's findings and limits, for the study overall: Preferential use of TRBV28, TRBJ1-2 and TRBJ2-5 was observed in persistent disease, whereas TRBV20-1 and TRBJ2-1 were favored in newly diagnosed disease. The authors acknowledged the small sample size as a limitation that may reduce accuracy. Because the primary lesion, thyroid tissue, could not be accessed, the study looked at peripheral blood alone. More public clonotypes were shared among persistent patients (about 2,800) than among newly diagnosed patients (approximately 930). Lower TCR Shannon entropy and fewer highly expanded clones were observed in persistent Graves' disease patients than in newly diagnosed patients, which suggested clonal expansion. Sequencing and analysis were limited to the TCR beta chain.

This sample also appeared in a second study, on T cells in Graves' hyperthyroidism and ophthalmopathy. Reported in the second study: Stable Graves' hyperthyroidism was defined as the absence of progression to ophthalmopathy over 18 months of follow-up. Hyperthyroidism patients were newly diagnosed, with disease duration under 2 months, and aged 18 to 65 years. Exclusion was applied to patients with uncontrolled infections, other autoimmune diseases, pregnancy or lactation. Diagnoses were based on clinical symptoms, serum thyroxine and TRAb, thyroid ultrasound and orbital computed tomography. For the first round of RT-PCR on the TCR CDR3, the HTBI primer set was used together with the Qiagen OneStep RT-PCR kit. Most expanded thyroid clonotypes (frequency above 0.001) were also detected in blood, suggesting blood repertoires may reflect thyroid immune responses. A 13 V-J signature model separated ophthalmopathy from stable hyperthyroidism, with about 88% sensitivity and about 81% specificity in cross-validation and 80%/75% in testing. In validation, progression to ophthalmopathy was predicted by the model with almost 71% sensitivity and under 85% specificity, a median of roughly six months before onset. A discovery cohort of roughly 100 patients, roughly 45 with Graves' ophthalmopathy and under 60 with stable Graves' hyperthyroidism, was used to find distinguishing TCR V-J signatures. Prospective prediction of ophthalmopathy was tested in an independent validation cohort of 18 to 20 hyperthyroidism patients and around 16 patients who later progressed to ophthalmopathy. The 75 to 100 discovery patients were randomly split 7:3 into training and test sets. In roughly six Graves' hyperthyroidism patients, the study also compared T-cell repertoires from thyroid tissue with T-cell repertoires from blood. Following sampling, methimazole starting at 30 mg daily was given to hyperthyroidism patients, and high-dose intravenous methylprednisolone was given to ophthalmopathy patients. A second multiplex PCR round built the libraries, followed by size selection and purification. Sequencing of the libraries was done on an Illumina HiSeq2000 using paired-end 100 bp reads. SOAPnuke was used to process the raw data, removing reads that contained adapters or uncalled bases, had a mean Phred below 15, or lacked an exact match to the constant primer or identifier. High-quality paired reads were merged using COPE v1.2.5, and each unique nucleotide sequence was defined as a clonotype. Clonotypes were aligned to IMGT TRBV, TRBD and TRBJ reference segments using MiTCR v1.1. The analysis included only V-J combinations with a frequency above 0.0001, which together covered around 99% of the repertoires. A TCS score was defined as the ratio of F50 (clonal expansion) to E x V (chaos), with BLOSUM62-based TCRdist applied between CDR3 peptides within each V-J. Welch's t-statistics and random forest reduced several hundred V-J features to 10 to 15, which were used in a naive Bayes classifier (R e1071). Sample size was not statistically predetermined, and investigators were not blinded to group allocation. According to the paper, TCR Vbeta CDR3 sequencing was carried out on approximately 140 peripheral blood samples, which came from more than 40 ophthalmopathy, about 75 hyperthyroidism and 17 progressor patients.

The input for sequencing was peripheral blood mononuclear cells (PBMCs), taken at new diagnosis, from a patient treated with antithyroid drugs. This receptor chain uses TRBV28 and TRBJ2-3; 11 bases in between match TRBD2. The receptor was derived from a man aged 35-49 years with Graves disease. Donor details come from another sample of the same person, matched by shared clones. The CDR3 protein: CASSSTGGSGRENTQYF. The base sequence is TGTGCCAGCAGTTCCACAGGGGGTAGCGGGAGGGAAAATACGCAGTATTTT. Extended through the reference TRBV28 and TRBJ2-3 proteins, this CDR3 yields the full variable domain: DVKVTQSSRYLVKRTGEKVFLECVQDMDHENMFWYRQDPGLGLRLIYFSYDVKMKEKGDIPEGYSVSREKKERFSLILESASTNQTSMYLCASSSTGGSGRENTQYFGPGTRLTVL.